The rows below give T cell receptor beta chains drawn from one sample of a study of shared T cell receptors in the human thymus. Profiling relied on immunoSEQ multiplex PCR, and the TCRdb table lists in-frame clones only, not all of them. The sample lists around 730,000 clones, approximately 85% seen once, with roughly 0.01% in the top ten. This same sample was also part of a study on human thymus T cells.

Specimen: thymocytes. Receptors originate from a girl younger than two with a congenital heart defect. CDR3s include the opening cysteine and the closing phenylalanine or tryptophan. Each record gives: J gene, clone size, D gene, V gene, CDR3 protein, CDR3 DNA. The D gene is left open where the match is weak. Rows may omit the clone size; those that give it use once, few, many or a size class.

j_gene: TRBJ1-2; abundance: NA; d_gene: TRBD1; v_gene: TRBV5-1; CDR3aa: CASSSLTTTGLWNYGYTF; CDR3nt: TGCGCCAGCAGCTCGCTTACCACGACAGGGCTCTGGAACTATGGCTACACCTTC
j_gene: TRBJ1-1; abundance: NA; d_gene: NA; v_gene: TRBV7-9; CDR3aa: CASSPLQGGWLTEAFF; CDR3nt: TGTGCCAGCAGCCCCCTACAGGGAGGGTGGCTCACTGAAGCTTTCTTT
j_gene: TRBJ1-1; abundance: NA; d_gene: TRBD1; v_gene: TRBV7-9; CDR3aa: CASSKISTGGGNTEAFF; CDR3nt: TGTGCCAGCAGCAAAATATCTACAGGGGGAGGGAACACTGAAGCTTTCTTT
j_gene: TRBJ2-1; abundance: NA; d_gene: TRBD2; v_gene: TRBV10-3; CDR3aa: CATSSGPYNEQFF; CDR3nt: TGTGCCACCTCTAGCGGACCCTACAATGAGCAGTTCTTC
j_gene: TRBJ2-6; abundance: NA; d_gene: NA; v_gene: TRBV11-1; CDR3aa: CASSLGEPGANVLTF; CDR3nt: TGTGCCAGCAGCTTAGGGGAGCCTGGGGCCAACGTCCTGACTTTC
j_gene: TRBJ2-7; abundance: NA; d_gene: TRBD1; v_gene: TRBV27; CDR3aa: CASSSLGQGSSYEQYF; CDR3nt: TGTGCCAGCAGTTCGTTAGGACAGGGATCCTCCTACGAGCAGTACTTC
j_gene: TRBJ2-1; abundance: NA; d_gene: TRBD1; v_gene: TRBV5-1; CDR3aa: CASSRVQGPHEQFF; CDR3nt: TGCGCCAGCAGCAGAGTACAGGGGCCCCATGAGCAGTTCTTC
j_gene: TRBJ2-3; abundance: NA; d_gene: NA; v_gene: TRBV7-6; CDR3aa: CASSELKKQYF; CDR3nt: TGTGCCAGCAGCGAGCTAAAGAAGCAGTATTTT
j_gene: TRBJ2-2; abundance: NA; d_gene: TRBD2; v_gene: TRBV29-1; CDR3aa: CSVVLGGAGELFF; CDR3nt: TGCAGCGTTGTCTTGGGGGGGGCCGGGGAGCTGTTTTTT
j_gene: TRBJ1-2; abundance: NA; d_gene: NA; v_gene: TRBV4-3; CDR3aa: CASSPSRGVHYGYTF; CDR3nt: TGCGCCAGCAGCCCATCGCGCGGGGTTCACTATGGCTACACCTTC
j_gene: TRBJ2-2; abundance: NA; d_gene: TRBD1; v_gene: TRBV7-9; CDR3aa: CASRGTGANTGELFF; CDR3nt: TGTGCCAGCAGAGGGACAGGGGCGAACACCGGGGAGCTGTTTTTT
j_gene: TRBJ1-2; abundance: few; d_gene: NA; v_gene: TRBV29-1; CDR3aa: CSVEGFSKTNPNYGYTF; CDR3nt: TGCAGCGTTGAGGGTTTTTCCAAGACAAACCCTAACTATGGCTACACCTTC
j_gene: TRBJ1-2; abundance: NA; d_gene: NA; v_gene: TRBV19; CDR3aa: CASRNRKQQMTRNYGYTF; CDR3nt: TGTGCCAGTAGAAACAGAAAACAGCAAATGACACGCAACTATGGCTACACCTTC
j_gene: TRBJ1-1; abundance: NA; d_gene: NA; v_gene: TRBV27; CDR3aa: CASSGTGKLTEAFF; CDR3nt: TGTGCCAGCAGTGGTACAGGGAAACTCACTGAAGCTTTCTTT
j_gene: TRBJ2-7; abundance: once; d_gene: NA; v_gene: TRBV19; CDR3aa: CASSTQGNEQYF; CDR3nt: TGTGCCAGTAGTACACAGGGAAACGAGCAGTACTTC
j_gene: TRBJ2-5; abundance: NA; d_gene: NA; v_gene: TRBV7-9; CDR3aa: CASKEGETQYF; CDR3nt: TGTGCCAGCAAGGAGGGTGAGACCCAGTACTTC
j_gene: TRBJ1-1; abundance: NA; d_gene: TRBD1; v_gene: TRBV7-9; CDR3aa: CASSLETGGGSAFF; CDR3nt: TGTGCCAGCAGCTTAGAGACAGGGGGCGGGTCGGCTTTCTTT
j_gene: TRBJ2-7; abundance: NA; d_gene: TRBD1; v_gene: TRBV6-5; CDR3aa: CASSYRTGPYSYEQYF; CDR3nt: TGTGCCAGCAGTTACCGGACAGGGCCCTACTCCTACGAGCAGTACTTC
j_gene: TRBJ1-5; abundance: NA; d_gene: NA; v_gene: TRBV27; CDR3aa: CASSFWAGQPQHF; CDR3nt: TGTGCCAGCAGTTTTTGGGCTGGACAGCCCCAGCATTTT
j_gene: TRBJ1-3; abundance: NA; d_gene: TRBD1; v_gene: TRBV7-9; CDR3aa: CASSLLDRDRGTSGNTIYF; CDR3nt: TGTGCCAGCAGCCTTCTCGACCGGGACAGGGGTACCTCTGGAAACACCATATATTTT
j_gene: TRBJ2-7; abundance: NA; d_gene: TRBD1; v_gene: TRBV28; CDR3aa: CASSRTGDEQYF; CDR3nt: TGTGCCAGCAGTAGGACAGGGGACGAGCAGTACTTC
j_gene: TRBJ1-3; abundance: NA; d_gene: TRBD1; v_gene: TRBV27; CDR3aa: CASSPTPLWGQGAGNTIYF; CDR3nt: TGTGCCAGCAGCCCAACACCCCTTTGGGGGCAGGGGGCCGGAAACACCATATATTTT
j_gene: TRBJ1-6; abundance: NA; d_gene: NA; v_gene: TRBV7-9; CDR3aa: CASSPTVGNSPLHF; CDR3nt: TGTGCCAGCAGCCCGACTGTCGGTAATTCACCCCTCCACTTT
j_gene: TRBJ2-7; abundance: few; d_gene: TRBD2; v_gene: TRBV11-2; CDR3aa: CASSPRDYFAVGSYEQYF; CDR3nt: TGTGCCAGCAGCCCCCGGGACTACTTTGCAGTTGGGTCCTACGAGCAGTACTTC
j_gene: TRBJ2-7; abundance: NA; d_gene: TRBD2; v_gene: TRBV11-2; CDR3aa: CASSPWARGDYEQYF; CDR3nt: TGTGCCAGCAGCCCCTGGGCCCGGGGGGACTACGAGCAGTACTTC
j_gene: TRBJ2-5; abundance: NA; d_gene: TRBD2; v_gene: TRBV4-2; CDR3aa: CASSQEPPLAGGDETQYF; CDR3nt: TGTGCCAGCAGCCAAGAACCTCCCCTAGCGGGGGGTGATGAGACCCAGTACTTC
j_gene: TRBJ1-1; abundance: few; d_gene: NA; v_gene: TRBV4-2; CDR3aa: CASSQGRDNPLGAFF; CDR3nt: TGTGCCAGCAGCCAAGGTCGCGACAACCCACTGGGAGCTTTCTTT